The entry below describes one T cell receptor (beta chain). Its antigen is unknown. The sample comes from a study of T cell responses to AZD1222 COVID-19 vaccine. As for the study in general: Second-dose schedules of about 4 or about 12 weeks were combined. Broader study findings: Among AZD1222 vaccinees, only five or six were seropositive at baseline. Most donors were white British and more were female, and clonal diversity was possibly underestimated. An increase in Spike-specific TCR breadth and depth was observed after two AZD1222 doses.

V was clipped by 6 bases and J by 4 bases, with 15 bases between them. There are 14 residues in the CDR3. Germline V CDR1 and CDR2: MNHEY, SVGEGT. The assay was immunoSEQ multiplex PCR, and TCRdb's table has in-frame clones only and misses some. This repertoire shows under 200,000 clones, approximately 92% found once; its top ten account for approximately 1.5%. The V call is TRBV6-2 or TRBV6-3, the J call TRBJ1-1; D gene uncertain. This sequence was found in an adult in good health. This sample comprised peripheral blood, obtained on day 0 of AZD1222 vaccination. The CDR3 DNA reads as TGTGCCAGCAGCACTGGGCGGCGGGGCACTGAAGCTTTCTTT. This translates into CASSTGRRGTEAFF.